The clone carrying this TCR beta chain was recorded a few times. Its antigen is as yet unknown. The data originate from a study of cytomegalovirus exposure and HLA in healthy donors. V lost 4 bases, J lost 0 bases, and 7 bases lay in between. Germline V gives CDR1 SNHLY, CDR2 FYNNEI. The CDR3 spans 14 residues. Researchers ran the PCR with 60 Vbeta and 13 Jbeta primers. TCRdb's copy holds only in-frame clones and misses some; the assay was immunoSEQ multiplex PCR. This table has roughly 150,000 clones, 55% to 70% appearing once. Study conclusions and caveats: A likely sequencing artifact accounted for one observed cluster of highly shared sequence variants. Many donors shared some public TCRs, even though most TCR sequences were rare.

Source material: PBMCs. This receptor was taken from a woman aged 30 to 39 in good health and CMV-seropositive. The chain couples TRBV2 to TRBJ1-5; D remains unclear. The CDR3 DNA follows: TGTGCCAGCAGTGCCGACTATAGCAATCAGCCCCAGCATTTT. Translated: CASSADYSNQPQHF.